The present T cell receptor beta chain was sequenced within a study of blood T cells in healthy people across ages. The ends lost 8 bases at V and 4 bases at J; junction bases unmatched: 6. Per germline, CDR1 MDHEN and CDR2 SYDVKM. The length of the CDR3 is 15 residues. Primed by a sample-barcoded 5' primer and a J-beta primer mix, a second PCR proceeded for about 7 to 11 cycles. One entry per CDR3 protein results from TCRdb running MiXCR on the 5' RACE reads. The sample consists of some 710,000 distinct CDR3 sequences, 20% to 25% of them appearing once. The material sequenced was blood. The receptor comes from a man between 70 and 80 years old in good health. The chain uses TRBV28 and TRBJ2-2, with 11 bases identical to TRBD1. CDR3 coding DNA: TGTGCCAGCGGGGGACAGGGGGTTCCCACCGGGGAGCTGTTTTTT. Protein sequence: CASGGQGVPTGELFF.